This T cell receptor (beta chain) is drawn from a study of blood T cell repertoires in COVID-19 (dated by TCRdb to 2018 to 2020). General notes on the study: The collaborator samples originated in the United States, Italy and Spain and spanned the acute and convalescent phases of COVID-19. The material from the prospective study consisted of cDNA or gDNA derived from T cells, B-cell-depleted T cells, or PBMCs. The dataset comprised deeply sampled blood TCRbeta repertoires from subjects exposed to, actively infected with, or recovered from COVID-19. A freely available public database, intended as a resource for researchers studying the immune response to SARS-CoV-2, is where the repertoires were released. Samples were obtained from the ongoing ImmuneRACE study (first 160 participants) and from 1,254 subjects provided by 6 global collaborators. The sample metadata nearly always contained a de-identified subject ID, COVID-19 status, age in years and sex. Where available, HLA class I and class II types were taken from metadata supplied by the sample provider and were not determined by assay-based typing.

The collaborating institutions used their own protocols to collect whole blood in K2EDTA tubes. Collaborator samples were shipped for TCRbeta analysis as frozen whole blood, isolated PBMCs, or DNA extracted from either sample type. As concerns this clone: No cognate antigen has been identified for it. No base qualities exist here, and no much larger clone lies one base off it.

Broader findings and caveats from the paper: Clinical and demographic metadata were provided uncurated, with the amount varying by source and participant.

V and J lose 6 bases and 2 bases, and a span of 11 bases separates them. The CDR3 goes from the cysteine to the phenylalanine over 14 residues. The read is trimmed to its CDR3 DNA, 42 bases read in frame from base 1. Reading the germline V gene gives CDR1 MDHEN and CDR2 SYDVKM. The immunoSEQ Assay, a bias-controlled multiplex PCR, was used to amplify TCRbeta CDR3 regions from genomic DNA. The original pipeline was this. Within the assay, amplification of reference gene primers was used to estimate how many nucleated cells each sample contained. To quantify the absolute abundance of each unique TCRbeta CDR3 rearrangement, sequence reads were collapsed and filtered. For each sample, productive Simpson clonality was calculated by taking the square root of Simpson's diversity index across productive rearrangements. This is the immuneACCESS table as TCRdb keeps it, with only in-frame sequences that have V and J called. A part of the clones is gone; compared with another copy, unresolved V genes explain less than half, and the rest is unexplained. The DNA gave D and trimming, while V, J and clone size come from that table. The sample records 300,000 to 350,000 clones, about nine tenths of which are singletons. The ten largest clones capture more than 2% of the sample.

This chain joins TRBV28 to TRBJ2-1; matching of 5 bases hints at TRBD2 as the D gene. The sequenced sample was peripheral blood. This clonotype was sampled from a man aged 18-30 years with active or convalescent COVID-19. The CDR3 loop reads CASSRTFPYNEQFF. The nucleotides are TGTGCCAGCAGCCGGACTTTTCCCTACAATGAGCAGTTCTTC.